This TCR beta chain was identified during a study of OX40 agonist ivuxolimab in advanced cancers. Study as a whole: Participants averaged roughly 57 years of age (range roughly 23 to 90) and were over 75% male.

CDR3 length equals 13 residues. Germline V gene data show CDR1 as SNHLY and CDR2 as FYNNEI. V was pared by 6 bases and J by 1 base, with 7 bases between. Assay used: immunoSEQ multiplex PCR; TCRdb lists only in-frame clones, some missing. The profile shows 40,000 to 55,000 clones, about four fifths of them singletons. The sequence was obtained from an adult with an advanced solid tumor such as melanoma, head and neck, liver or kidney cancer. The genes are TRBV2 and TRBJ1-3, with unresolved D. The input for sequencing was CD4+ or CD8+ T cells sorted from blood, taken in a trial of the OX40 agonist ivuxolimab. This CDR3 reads CASRPKSGNTIYF. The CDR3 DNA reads TGTGCCAGCAGACCTAAATCTGGAAACACCATATATTTT. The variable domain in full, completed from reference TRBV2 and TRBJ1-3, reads EPEVTQTPSHQVTQMGQEVILRCVPISNHLYFYWYRQILGQKVEFLVSFYNNEISEKSEIFDDQFSVERPDGSNFTLKIRSTKLEDSAMYFCASRPKSGNTIYFGEGSWLTVV.